The following is a TCR beta chain sequence with its context. The antigen is undetermined. RNA transcripts gave rise to amplified TCR beta CDR3 regions. HTBI primers were the set used in a first-round RT-PCR of the TCR CDR3. In TCRdb, the multiplex PCR reads were re-called with MiXCR into one record per CDR3 protein. This sample has roughly 570,000 distinct CDR3 sequences, with roughly 46% found just once. Germline CDR1 and CDR2: MNHEY and SVGAGI. Trimming shortened V by 8 bases and J by 0 bases, and 17 bases separated the two germline ends. The CDR3 covers 16 residues. The data belong to a study of T cells in Graves' hyperthyroidism and ophthalmopathy. Study-level results: Among clonotypes expanded in thyroid above 0.001, most were also found in blood.

Participants, patients aged 18 to 65, had newly diagnosed hyperthyroidism with a duration under 2 months. The sequence came from a woman in her late teens or twenties with Graves' hyperthyroidism. The sample consisted of peripheral blood or thyroid tissue (not recorded which). The genes are TRBV6-5 and TRBJ1-5, with D hard to call. CDR3 in DNA: TGTGCCAGCTGGCTTGTGAACAATTATAGCAATCAGCCCCAGCATTTT. This codes for CASWLVNNYSNQPQHF.